This T cell receptor (beta chain) was obtained from a study of T cells in Graves' hyperthyroidism and ophthalmopathy. Study-level information: Peripheral blood collection took place at initial diagnosis, before any treatment.

Study conclusions and caveats: Blood also carried most thyroid clonotypes expanded above 0.001.

Using RNA transcripts as the source, TCR beta CDR3 regions were amplified. The TCR CDR3 first-round RT-PCR relied on the HTBI primer set. TCRdb reprocessed the multiplex PCR reads via MiXCR and lists one record per CDR3 protein. The sample includes hundreds of thousands of distinct CDR3 sequences, 15% to 20% of them seen just once. About this clonotype itself: Its antigen is not known.

Each 10 ml fresh peripheral blood draw supplied the PBMCs. The length of the CDR3 is 16 residues. Losses at the gene ends were 4 bases for V and 3 bases for J; bases not matched to a gene: 11. Germline V CDR1 and CDR2: MGHDK, SYGVNS. The source of this sequence is a man aged 35 to 55 with Graves' ophthalmopathy. The sequencing input was blood. This sequence joins TRBV25-1 and TRBJ2-7, with 8 nucleotides matching TRBD2. The CDR3 here is CASSVAKAGAGYEQYF. CDR3 nucleotide sequence: TGTGCCAGCAGTGTGGCGAAAGCGGGAGCGGGCTACGAGCAGTACTTC.